Below are 16 T cell receptor beta chains sequenced from a single sample in a study of spatial heterogeneity in lung cancer. The sample's time point: sample taken at primary tumor resection. TCRdb re-called the 5' RACE reads with MiXCR, one entry per CDR3 protein. Of more than 30,000 distinct CDR3 sequences listed, approximately 5.2% were seen once; the top ten hold 25%. Specimen: PBMCs, collected at surgery. Receptors were obtained from a female donor with early-stage non-small cell lung cancer.

This clonotype has a count of ten or more. CDR3 amino acids: CATSIERGESYEQYF. CDR3 nucleotides: TGTGCCACCAGCATCGAGCGGGGTGAAAGTTACGAGCAGTACTTC. The V and J genes are TRBV15 and TRBJ2-7; 7 nucleotides agree with TRBD2. This CDR3 is built from 15 residues. J gave up 4 bases and V 4 bases, and 10 bases lay outside the gene matches. CDR1 LNHNV and CDR2 YYDKDF come from the germline V gene (reference sequence).

This clonotype was detected many times. This rearrangement joins TRBV5-4 to TRBJ1-1; 7 bases align to TRBD1. Germline CDR1 reads SGHNT; CDR2 reads YYREEE (reference sequence). The CDR3 contains 15 residues. The V segment lost 4 bases and the J segment 4 bases; nucleotides outside the gene matches: 10. The CDR3: CASSLEGGRGTEAFF. The DNA of the CDR3 is TGTGCCAGCAGCCTGGAAGGGGGCCGAGGCACTGAAGCTTTCTTT.

There are many counts of this clonotype. V is TRBV2 and J is TRBJ2-2, with 9 nucleotides matching TRBD2. CDR1 and CDR2 from the germline V gene are SNHLY and FYNNEI. The CDR3 is 13 amino acids. V trimming: 7 bases; J trimming: 6 bases; junction bases outside the gene matches: 3. The CDR3 bases are TGTGCCAGCACGATAGCGGGGGCCGGGGAGCTGTTTTTT. Its protein is CASTIAGAGELFF.

This clonotype came up many times. This chain connects TRBV24-1 to TRBJ2-1; no clear D. Trimming left V 5 bases short and J 4 bases short, with 8 bases between. The germline CDR1 and CDR2 sequences are KGHDR and SFDVKD. This CDR3 contains 13 residues. The CDR3 reads CATSARGYNEQFF. CDR3 DNA: TGTGCCACCAGTGCTCGCGGTTACAATGAGCAGTTCTTC.

There are many counts of this clonotype. This chain uses TRBV9 with TRBJ1-6; 7 bases map to TRBD1. CDR1 is SGDLS, CDR2 YYNGEE, per germline. The CDR3 has 15 residues. The trim removed 4 bases at V and 7 bases at J, leaving 8 bases unmatched. The CDR3 region has the DNA TGTGCCAGCAGCTCACGACAGGGCGGAAATTCACCCCTCCACTTT. This gives the protein CASSSRQGGNSPLHF.

This clonotype was seen many times. The V and J genes are TRBV7-8 and TRBJ2-1; 8 bases agree with TRBD2. After removal of 1 base from V and 4 bases from J, the junction contained 12 bases not matched to a gene. Germline V gene lookup returns CDR1 SGHVS and CDR2 FQNEAQ. The CDR3 is made up of 18 amino acids. The CDR3 region has the DNA TGTGCCAGCAGCTTAGGGGCTTTAGGGCTAGCGGGTTACAATGAGCAGTTCTTC. Its translation: CASSLGALGLAGYNEQFF.

The table lists this clonotype with a few counts. This CDR3 is CASSHDGQMNTEAFF. In DNA form, the CDR3 reads TGTGCCAGCAGCCACGACGGGCAGATGAACACTGAAGCTTTCTTT. The chain combines TRBV5-4 with TRBJ1-1; D gene unclear. Germline V lookup: CDR1 SGHNT, CDR2 YYREEE (reference sequence). V shed 4 bases and J shed 0 bases, with 13 bases lying between them. The CDR3 consists of 15 residues.

Many counts were recorded for this clonotype. The chain couples TRBV5-1 to TRBJ2-7, with D unclear. Germline V CDR1 and CDR2: SGHRS, YFSETQ. This CDR3 region has 13 residues. V lost 4 bases and J 0 bases, leaving 8 bases between the germline ends. CDR3 nucleotides: TGCGCCAGCAGCCGCAGCCGCTCCTACGAGCAGTACTTC. Encoded protein: CASSRSRSYEQYF.

This clonotype was seen ten or more times. The chain joins TRBV12-5 to TRBJ2-7; TRBD1 agrees at 9 bases. V lost 0 bases to trimming and J lost 5 bases; unmatched junction nucleotides: 11. The CDR3 is 17 residues long. Per the germline V gene, CDR1 is LGHNT and CDR2 is FRNRAP. The CDR3 loop is CASGLVRGTGYHHEQYF. The CDR3 DNA is TGTGCTAGTGGTTTGGTACGCGGGACAGGGTACCACCACGAGCAGTACTTC.

There are many counts of this clonotype. The chain employs TRBV7-2 and TRBJ2-5; D gene uncertain. CDR1 SGHTA and CDR2 FQGNSA come from the germline V gene. With 5 bases removed from V and 0 bases from J, the gap between germline ends came to 4 bases. The length of the CDR3 is 12 residues. In DNA, the CDR3 is TGTGCCAGCAGCCCGTACCAAGAGACCCAGTACTTC. It encodes CASSPYQETQYF.

The chain is built from TRBV6-5 and TRBJ1-1, with TRBD1 matching 9 bases. The CDR3 spans 15 residues. V lost 0 bases to trimming and J lost 6 bases; unmatched junction nucleotides: 5. The germline V gene encodes CDR1 MNHEY and CDR2 SVGAGI. The CDR3 here is CASSYSGQGIAEAFF. The CDR3 nucleotides are TGTGCCAGCAGTTACTCGGGACAGGGTATTGCTGAAGCTTTCTTT.

The table lists this clonotype with a few counts. This rearrangement joins TRBV6-5 to TRBJ1-1; TRBD1 might be the D (6 bases). This CDR3 is built from 15 residues. The ends were cut back, 6 bases at V and 10 bases at J, with 24 bases in the middle. Germline CDR1 reads MNHEY; CDR2 reads SVGAGI. The DNA of the CDR3 is TGTGCCAGCAGCAGGGCACCTCCTCAGGGGCGGGGAGCTTTCTTT. Encoded protein: CASSRAPPQGRGAFF.

This clonotype was counted at least ten times. The chain couples TRBV6-4 to TRBJ1-2; TRBD1 might be the D (5 bases). CDR3 length: 13 residues. V was clipped by 6 bases and J by 7 bases, with 15 bases between them. Germline CDR1 reads MRHNA; CDR2 reads SNTAGT. CDR3 in amino acids: CASRPGPQAGYTF. The CDR3 nucleotides read TGTGCCAGCAGACCGGGACCTCAGGCTGGCTACACCTTC.

This clonotype was seen at least ten times. The V call is TRBV6-2 or TRBV6-3, the J call TRBJ2-1, with D perhaps matching TRBD1 (6 bases). This CDR3 comprises 17 residues. Trimming shortened V by 5 bases and J by 0 bases, and 17 bases separated the two germline ends. Per germline, CDR1 MNHEY and CDR2 SVGEGT. This chain's CDR3 is CASSLLLGGVSYNEQFF. The CDR3 DNA follows: TGTGCCAGCAGTCTCCTTTTAGGGGGAGTCTCCTACAATGAGCAGTTCTTC.

At least ten counts were recorded for this clonotype. V gene TRBV29-1 combines with J gene TRBJ1-2, with a tentative D call TRBD1 (6 bases). CDR3 length equals 13 residues. Trimming shortened V by 3 bases and J by 2 bases, and 10 bases separated the two germline ends. Per germline, CDR1 SQVTM and CDR2 ANQGSEA. The CDR3 reads CSVEDRQNYGYTF. In nucleotides, the CDR3 is TGCAGCGTTGAGGACAGACAGAACTATGGCTACACCTTC.

In its sample, this clonotype was seen many times. This sequence joins TRBV7-2 and TRBJ2-5; tentatively, D is TRBD2 (5 bases). Germline V lookup: CDR1 SGHTA, CDR2 FQGNSA. The V and J ends lost 2 bases and 3 bases respectively, with 7 bases between them. This CDR3 region has 13 residues. CDR3 residues: CASSLFGKETQYF. CDR3 DNA: TGTGCCAGCAGCTTATTCGGGAAAGAGACCCAGTACTTC.